This paragraph reports one TCR beta chain. The CDR3 runs 15 residues. J was trimmed by 2 bases and V by 6 bases; bases with no gene match: 6. Germline V lookup: CDR1 MNHEY, CDR2 SVGAGI. Authors' processing steps: Researchers report that nucleated cell counts were estimated from reference gene primer amplification. Profiling relied on immunoSEQ multiplex PCR, and the TCRdb table lists in-frame clones only, not all of them. V, J and clone size derive from that table, while D and trimming were established from the DNA sequence. The data show about 150,000 clones, with 86% seen just once and about 3.9% held by the top ten. The data belong to a study of blood T cell repertoires in COVID-19. Overall study: Sources were T cells, B-cell-depleted T cells, or PBMCs; the material itself was cDNA or gDNA.

This sequence was found in a woman aged 70-85 years with acute or convalescent COVID-19. The chain recombines TRBV6-5 with TRBJ2-5; 10 bases map to TRBD2. The sequenced material came from peripheral blood. CDR3: CASRRSGGGQETQYF. The DNA of the CDR3 is TGTGCCAGCAGACGAAGCGGGGGGGGTCAAGAGACCCAGTACTTC.